This T cell receptor (beta chain) emerged from a study of T cells in Graves' hyperthyroidism and ophthalmopathy. Study details: Peripheral blood samples were taken at initial diagnosis, prior to any treatment. Broader study findings: Within blood appeared most thyroid clonotypes that had expanded above 0.001.

Note on this clonotype: Its matching antigen is unknown.

The study left out patients who had uncontrolled infection, other autoimmune disease, pregnancy or lactation. The diagnostic basis comprised clinical symptoms, serum thyroxine and TRAb, thyroid ultrasound and orbital computed tomography. Amplification of TCR beta CDR3 regions was performed using RNA transcripts as template. The HTBI primer set was used in a first-round RT-PCR of the TCR CDR3. TCRdb redid the calling of the multiplex PCR reads with MiXCR, one entry per CDR3 protein. This table has 550,000 to 800,000 distinct CDR3 sequences, 15% to 20% appearing once. Trimming took off 5 bases at V and 3 bases at J, with 17 bases between the two ends. The CDR3 totals 16 residues. CDR1 and CDR2 from the germline V gene are SEHNR and FQNEAQ (reference sequence).

The source is a man between 50 and 59 years old with Graves' hyperthyroidism. The sample was blood. The V and J genes are TRBV7-9 and TRBJ2-1; D unresolved. The CDR3 protein is CASSPLSGRHYNEQFF. The DNA of the CDR3 is TGTGCCAGCAGCCCATTATCCGGACGGCACTACAATGAGCAGTTCTTC.